The present T cell receptor (beta chain) was sequenced within a study of blood T cell repertoires in COVID-19. Across the study: Collection of acute and convalescent COVID-19 samples took place in the United States, Italy and Spain.

TCRdb keeps only in-frame clones here, not all; method: immunoSEQ multiplex PCR. The sample records 84,000 or so clones, around four fifths being singletons. Trimming cost V 4 bases and J 1 base, with 17 bases left between them. CDR1 SGHTS and CDR2 YDEGEE come from the germline V gene. This CDR3 is built from 16 residues. The chain uses TRBV5-8 and TRBJ2-5; possibly TRBD2 for D (6 bases). Sequencing used peripheral blood. This clonotype originated in a man at least 80 years old with active or convalescent COVID-19. The CDR3 sequence is CASSLRGAVSQETQYF. In DNA form, the CDR3 reads TGTGCCAGCAGCCTCCGCGGGGCGGTAAGCCAAGAGACCCAGTACTTC.